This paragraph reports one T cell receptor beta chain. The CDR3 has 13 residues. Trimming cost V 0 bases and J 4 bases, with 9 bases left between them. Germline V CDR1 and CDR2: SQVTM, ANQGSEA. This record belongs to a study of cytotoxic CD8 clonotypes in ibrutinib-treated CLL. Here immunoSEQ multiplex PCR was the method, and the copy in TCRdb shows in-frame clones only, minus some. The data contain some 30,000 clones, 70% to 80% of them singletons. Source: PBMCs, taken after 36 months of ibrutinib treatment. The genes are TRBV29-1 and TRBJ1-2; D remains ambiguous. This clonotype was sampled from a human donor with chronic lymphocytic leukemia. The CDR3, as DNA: TGCAGCGTTGAAGATCGGGCAGTCTATGGCTACACCTTC. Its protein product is CSVEDRAVYGYTF.